The 16 T cell receptor beta chains reported below all come from one sample, sequenced in a study of T cell changes during pregnancy in multiple sclerosis. Repertoires were generated with immunoSEQ multiplex PCR, while TCRdb's copy carries only in-frame clones and drops some. The sample consists of around 130,000 clones, roughly 92% of them appearing once. The sequencing here drew on peripheral blood, taken before pregnancy. Every receptor here comes from a female donor with multiple sclerosis, enrolled in a pregnancy study.

The chain carries TRBV18 and TRBJ1-1; D might be TRBD1 (5 bases). V was cut by 3 bases and J by 1 base, with 6 bases left in between. CDR1 is KGHSH, CDR2 LQKENI, per germline. The CDR3 contains 13 residues. DNA for the CDR3: TGTGCCAGCTCACCGGGGGGGAACACTGAAGCTTTCTTT. Translation: CASSPGGNTEAFF.

The CDR3 DNA sequence: TGTGCCAGTAGTATACAGGGGGATCAGCCCCAGCATTTT. Translated, it gives CASSIQGDQPQHF. The V and J genes are TRBV19 and TRBJ1-5, with 7 positions matching TRBD1. V dropped 2 bases and J dropped 5; count of bases not matched to a gene: 0. CDR3 length: 13 residues. Germline V gives CDR1 LNHDA, CDR2 SQIVND (reference sequence).

The chain is built from TRBV6-1 and TRBJ1-5; D is undetermined. From germline, CDR1 is MNHNS and CDR2 SASEGT. This CDR3 has 14 amino acids. The germline V and J ends were trimmed by 0 bases and 7 bases, with 10 bases remaining between them. The CDR3 DNA sequence: TGTGCCAGCAGTGAAGCGCGAGGATACCAGCCCCAGCATTTT. It codes for CASSEARGYQPQHF.

This clone is a singleton in its sample. The chain joins TRBV27 to TRBJ2-1; tentatively, D is TRBD1 (6 bases). The germline V gene encodes CDR1 MNHEY and CDR2 SMNVEV (reference sequence). V lost 3 bases and J 1 base, leaving 19 bases between the germline ends. This CDR3 has 18 residues. The CDR3 nucleotides read TGTGCCAGCAGTTTTAACAGGGACAACCCCCTTTCCTACAATGAGCAGTTCTTC. Residues: CASSFNRDNPLSYNEQFF.

The genes are TRBV6-5 and TRBJ2-1; D possibly corresponds to TRBD2 (7 bases). CDR3 length: 14 amino acids. Germline V gives CDR1 MNHEY, CDR2 SVGAGI. Trimming pared 10 bases from V and 8 bases from J, leaving 21 bases between. The CDR3 sequence is CAISEGGPWDEQFF. CDR3 nucleotide sequence: TGTGCCATCTCGGAGGGGGGGCCCTGGGATGAGCAGTTCTTC.

Only a few counts were recorded for this clone. The chain recombines TRBV2 with TRBJ1-2, with 11 bases identical to TRBD1. The length of the CDR3 is 15 residues. CDR1 is SNHLY, CDR2 FYNNEI, per germline. V was pared by 5 bases and J by 5 bases, with 7 bases of the junction left unmatched. CDR3 sequence reads: CASSYRTGGEYGYTF. CDR3 coding DNA: TGTGCCAGCAGTTATCGGACAGGGGGCGAGTATGGCTACACCTTC.

The J gene is TRBJ2-2, the V gene TRBV5-1, with D uncertain. V lost 9 bases and J lost 1, with 10 bases in between. The CDR3 runs to 13 residues. Germline loops: CDR1 SGHRS, CDR2 YFSETQ. The CDR3 DNA reads as TGCGCCACCGCATCGGTGAACACCGGGGAGCTGTTTTTT. As protein: CATASVNTGELFF.

The J gene is TRBJ1-1, the V gene TRBV5-1, with 12 bases identical to TRBD1. The trim removed 4 bases at V and 5 bases at J, leaving 9 bases unmatched. CDR1 is SGHRS, CDR2 YFSETQ, per germline. This CDR3 has 16 amino acids. The CDR3 reads CASSVRDRGQGTEAFF. DNA for the CDR3: TGCGCCAGCAGCGTCCGGGACAGGGGGCAGGGGACTGAAGCTTTCTTT.

The sample holds one count of this clone. The chain has TRBV15 and TRBJ1-5; 10 nucleotides line up with TRBD1. CDR1 and CDR2 from the germline V gene are LNHNV and YYDKDF (reference sequence). CDR3 size: 14 residues. Losses at the gene ends were 5 bases for V and 5 bases for J; bases not matched to a gene: 3. The DNA of the CDR3 is TGTGCCACCAGCGGGGACAGGGGCGATCAGCCCCAGCATTTT. Residues: CATSGDRGDQPQHF.

The table lists this clone with a few counts. The genes are TRBV28 and TRBJ2-7, with 9 bases that match TRBD1. The germline V gene has CDR1 MDHEN and CDR2 SYDVKM. Trimming took 5 bases from V and 7 from J; bases not matched to a gene: 6. The CDR3 totals 13 residues. The CDR3 sequence: CASSPTGGAEQYF. The CDR3 DNA is TGTGCCAGCAGTCCCACAGGGGGCGCGGAGCAGTACTTC. The whole variable domain, filled in from reference TRBV28 and TRBJ2-7, reads DVKVTQSSRYLVKRTGEKVFLECVQDMDHENMFWYRQDPGLGLRLIYFSYDVKMKEKGDIPEGYSVSREKKERFSLILESASTNQTSMYLCASSPTGGAEQYFGPGTRLTVT.

This chain's CDR3 is CAWSVGTTTSEAFF. As DNA, the CDR3 is TGTGCCTGGAGTGTGGGGACAACTACCTCTGAAGCTTTCTTT. J is TRBJ1-1 and V is TRBV30; TRBD1 might be the D (6 bases). The CDR3 is 14 residues long. Germline loops: CDR1 GTSNPN, CDR2 SVGIG (reference sequence). V was pared by 0 bases and J by 6 bases, with 14 bases between.

This sequence joins TRBV18 and TRBJ2-1; D is uncertain. The CDR3 contains 13 residues. Germline V gives CDR1 KGHSH, CDR2 LQKENI. Deletions cut 4 bases from V and 4 bases from J, with 8 bases between. The CDR3 DNA sequence: TGTGCCAGCTCACAAGACACATACAATGAGCAGTTCTTC. This gives the protein CASSQDTYNEQFF.

Comment on this clone: Other DNA sequences of this sample code for an identical CDR3. The chain couples TRBV27 to TRBJ1-1; 9 bases are a match to TRBD1. The CDR3 has 15 residues. The germline V gene has CDR1 MNHEY and CDR2 SMNVEV (reference sequence). J gave up 0 bases and V 3 bases, and 2 bases lay outside the gene matches. This CDR3 reads CASSFGTGLNTEAFF. CDR3 coding DNA: TGTGCCAGCAGTTTCGGGACAGGGCTGAACACTGAAGCTTTCTTT.

The chain recombines TRBV5-1 with TRBJ1-6, with D uncertain. V lost 0 bases to trimming and J lost 4 bases, with 8 bases between them. Per the germline V gene, CDR1 is SGHRS and CDR2 is YFSETQ. The CDR3 has 15 amino acids. The CDR3 reads CASSLGSGYNSPLHF. CDR3 bases: TGCGCCAGCAGCTTGGGGTCAGGTTATAATTCACCCCTCCACTTT. The variable domain in full, completed from reference TRBV5-1 and TRBJ1-6, reads KAGVTQTPRYLIKTRGQQVTLSCSPISGHRSVSWYQQTPGQGLQFLFEYFSETQRNKGNFPGRFSGRQFSNSRSEMNVSTLELGDSALYLCASSLGSGYNSPLHFGNGTRLTVT.

The rearrangement links TRBV28 to TRBJ2-5; 11 positions agree with TRBD2. With 8 bases clipped from V and 4 bases from J, the junction kept 6 bases outside the gene matches. The CDR3 contains 14 residues. Germline V gene sequence: CDR1 MDHEN, CDR2 SYDVKM. In nucleotides, the CDR3 is TGTGCCAGCGTCGGGCTAGCGGGAGGAGAGACCCAGTACTTC. Its translation is CASVGLAGGETQYF.

This clone turned up a few times. The V and J genes are TRBV4-2 and TRBJ1-2; no definite D call. V was cut by 0 bases and J by 0 bases, with 8 bases left in between. CDR1 is LGHNA, CDR2 YNFKEQ, per germline. The CDR3 runs 15 residues. CDR3 amino acids: CASSQDYGSNYGYTF. The CDR3 coding sequence is TGTGCCAGCAGCCAAGATTACGGTTCTAACTATGGCTACACCTTC.